Following are 27 T cell receptor beta chains from one sample sequenced in a study of blood T cell repertoires in COVID-19. The method was immunoSEQ multiplex PCR; TCRdb's version includes in-frame clones alone and lacks a portion of them. Of around 72,000 clones in the sample, 80% to 90% were seen once. Input material: peripheral blood. These receptors all stem from a man aged 50-59 years with active COVID-19.

The genes are TRBV4-1 and TRBJ2-1, with 8 positions matching TRBD2. With 1 base clipped from V and 3 bases from J, the junction kept 2 bases outside the gene matches. This CDR3 comprises 15 residues. Per the germline V gene, CDR1 is MGHRA and CDR2 is YSYEKL. The CDR3 here is CASSQVAGFYNEQFF. Written as DNA, the CDR3 is TGCGCCAGCAGCCAAGTAGCGGGGTTCTACAATGAGCAGTTCTTC.

The CDR3: CASSDSRSREKLFF. CDR3 nucleotide sequence: TGTGCCAGCAGCGACTCCAGAAGTAGGGAAAAACTGTTTTTT. The rearrangement joins TRBV3-1 (or the pseudogene TRBV3-2) to TRBJ1-4; D remains unclear. The CDR3 spans 14 residues. V lost 5 bases to trimming and J lost 8 bases, with 15 bases between them. CDR1 and CDR2 from the germline V gene are LGHDT and YNNKEL (reference sequence).

V is TRBV7-9 and J is TRBJ2-5; tentative D call: TRBD1 (6 bases). The CDR3 has 11 amino acids. Looked up from germline, CDR1 is SEHNR and CDR2 is FQNEAQ (reference sequence). V was shortened by 5 bases and J by 10 bases, with 11 bases between the two germline ends. The CDR3 DNA follows: TGTGCCAGCAGCCTCCTAGGGGGCCAGTACTTC. Amino acid sequence: CASSLLGGQYF.

In this sample, this clone turned up a few times. The genes are TRBV28 and TRBJ1-1; D gene uncertain. With 7 bases removed from V and 0 bases from J, the gap between germline ends came to 18 bases. Germline V CDR1 and CDR2: MDHEN, SYDVKM. The CDR3 totals 16 residues. The CDR3 loop reads CASTPGGRLMNTEAFF. The CDR3 region has the DNA TGTGCCAGCACCCCAGGTGGCAGACTAATGAACACTGAAGCTTTCTTT.

The chain has TRBV2 and TRBJ2-2; maybe TRBD2 (8 bases). Per germline, CDR1 SNHLY and CDR2 FYNNEI. V was pared by 1 base and J by 7 bases, with 16 bases between. This CDR3 has 16 residues. The CDR3 loop reads CASSEGSGTVDGELFF. The DNA of the CDR3 is TGTGCCAGCAGTGAAGGTAGCGGGACAGTGGACGGGGAGCTGTTTTTT. The variable domain in full, with the rest retrieved from reference TRBV2 and TRBJ2-2, is EPEVTQTPSHQVTQMGQEVILRCVPISNHLYFYWYRQILGQKVEFLVSFYNNEISEKSEIFDDQFSVERPDGSNFTLKIRSTKLEDSAMYFCASSEGSGTVDGELFFGEGSRLTVL.

The chain recombines TRBV27 with TRBJ1-1; the D gene is possibly TRBD1 (5 bases). Germline lookup yields CDR1 MNHEY and CDR2 SMNVEV (reference sequence). This CDR3 has 13 residues. V lost 3 bases and J lost 11, with 16 bases in between. In DNA, the CDR3 is TGTGCCAGCAGTTTCCTCAGGGAGGGGCGTGCTTTCTTT. This gives the protein CASSFLREGRAFF.

The V call is TRBV6-1, the J call TRBJ1-1; maybe TRBD1 (6 bases). The length of the CDR3 is 17 residues. Trimming removed 0 bases at V and 0 bases at J, with 14 bases between. Germline V gives CDR1 MNHNS, CDR2 SASEGT. The CDR3 region is CASSEALGARMNTEAFF. CDR3 sequence (DNA): TGTGCCAGCAGTGAAGCGTTGGGGGCTCGGATGAACACTGAAGCTTTCTTT.

This chain joins TRBV15 and TRBJ2-5; 10 bases map to TRBD1. The CDR3 spans 16 residues. V shed 6 bases and J 2 bases; nucleotides not matched to a gene: 9. CDR1 is LNHNV, CDR2 YYDKDF, per germline (reference sequence). The CDR3 nucleotides are TGTGCCACCAGGAAGGCCGGGACAGGGGCGCAAGAGACCCAGTACTTC. Translation gives CATRKAGTGAQETQYF.

The chain combines TRBV7-3 with TRBJ2-3; TRBD1 might be the D (6 bases). This CDR3 is built from 15 residues. Germline V CDR1 and CDR2: SGHTA, FQGTGA. The V end was cut by 5 bases, the J end by 4 bases, with 16 bases between. Here the CDR3 DNA reads TGTGCCAGCAGCCCTGCAGGGGCACGGGCAGATACGCAGTATTTT. Its protein is CASSPAGARADTQYF. Complete variable domain (other parts from reference TRBV7-3 and TRBJ2-3): GAGVSQTPSNKVTEKGKYVELRCDPISGHTALYWYRQSLGQGPEFLIYFQGTGAADDSGLPNDRFFAVRPEGSVSTLKIQRTERGDSAVYLCASSPAGARADTQYFGPGTRLTVL.

This chain links TRBV28 with TRBJ1-1; tentatively, D is TRBD1 (6 bases). The CDR3 loop spans 12 amino acids. CDR1 and CDR2 from the germline V gene are MDHEN and SYDVKM. Trimming removed 5 bases from V and 7 bases from J, with 11 bases in between. Here the CDR3 reads CASSRGQLEAFF. CDR3 DNA: TGTGCCAGCAGTCGAGGACAGCTTGAAGCTTTCTTT.

The chain uses TRBV6-2 or TRBV6-3 and TRBJ1-5, with TRBD1 identical over 8 bases. The V and J ends lost 6 bases and 11 bases, in that order; junction bases with no gene match: 12. Germline loops: CDR1 MNHEY, CDR2 SVGEGT. The CDR3 spans 14 residues. The CDR3 DNA reads as TGTGCCAGCAGCCTACAGGGGGGGGCACAGGCCCAGCATTTT. Its translation: CASSLQGGAQAQHF.

This sequence joins TRBV5-1 and TRBJ1-1; 7 bases align to TRBD1. With V trimmed by 0 bases and J by 0 bases, 2 bases remained unmatched. The CDR3 covers 15 residues. Germline lookup yields CDR1 SGHRS and CDR2 YFSETQ. The CDR3 is CASSLGGQLNTEAFF. CDR3 bases: TGCGCCAGCAGCTTGGGGGGACAGCTGAACACTGAAGCTTTCTTT.

The chain couples TRBV19 to TRBJ2-1, with 7 bases lining up with TRBD1. Germline V lookup: CDR1 LNHDA, CDR2 SQIVND (reference sequence). J was trimmed by 1 base and V by 3 bases; bases with no gene match: 3. The CDR3 contains 15 residues. The CDR3: CASSISQGSYNEQFF. Written as DNA, the CDR3 is TGTGCCAGTAGTATCTCACAGGGGTCCTACAATGAGCAGTTCTTC.

The J gene is TRBJ2-1, the V gene TRBV2, with D possibly matching TRBD1 (7 bases). With 4 bases removed from V and 0 bases from J, the gap between germline ends came to 10 bases. The CDR3 covers 15 residues. The germline gives CDR1 SNHLY, CDR2 FYNNEI. CDR3 sequence (DNA): TGTGCCAGCAGTGTTCAGGGGGGCTCCTACAATGAGCAGTTCTTC. This encodes CASSVQGGSYNEQFF.

V and J are TRBV4-1 and TRBJ1-4; D possibly corresponds to TRBD1 (5 bases). Germline CDR1 and CDR2: MGHRA and YSYEKL. The germline V and J ends were trimmed by 6 bases and 0 bases, with 8 bases remaining between them. CDR3 length: 14 amino acids. In DNA, the CDR3 is TGCGCCAGCAGACCGACAGCAACTAATGAAAAACTGTTTTTT. It codes for CASRPTATNEKLFF.

This clone appeared once. The V gene is TRBV19, the J gene TRBJ1-4; the match to TRBD1 covers 9 bases. V was clipped by 5 bases and J by 7 bases; unmatched bases: 8. In germline, CDR1 is LNHDA, CDR2 SQIVND (reference sequence). The CDR3 covers 15 residues. The CDR3 region has the DNA TGTGCCAGTAGTCCGGGGACAGGGTCAGGTGAAAAACTGTTTTTT. It specifies CASSPGTGSGEKLFF.

The rearrangement joins TRBV6-5 to TRBJ1-1, with D tentatively TRBD1 (5 bases). The V and J ends lost 2 bases and 5 bases respectively, with 18 bases between them. This CDR3 is 16 amino acids long. Germline values: CDR1 MNHEY, CDR2 SVGAGI. The CDR3 DNA follows: TGTGCCAGCAGTTACGGGTGGTTACGGACAAGTACTGAAGCTTTCTTT. Translated: CASSYGWLRTSTEAFF.

V and J are TRBV15 and TRBJ1-2, with TRBD1 identical over 9 bases. V shed 5 bases and J 7 bases; nucleotides not matched to a gene: 8. CDR3 size: 14 residues. CDR1 is LNHNV, CDR2 YYDKDF, per germline (reference sequence). The CDR3 region is CATSWDRAIIGYTF. The CDR3 DNA follows: TGTGCCACCAGCTGGGACAGGGCAATTATTGGCTACACCTTC.

The chain uses TRBV7-3 and TRBJ2-1, with TRBD2 as a possible D gene (6 bases). CDR1 is SGHTA and CDR2 is FQGTGA in the germline V gene. The CDR3 runs to 16 residues. Trimming took off 2 bases at V and 6 bases at J, with 17 bases between the two ends. This CDR3 reads CASSLAASAGTNEQFF. The CDR3 DNA follows: TGTGCCAGCAGCTTAGCCGCCTCAGCGGGTACCAATGAGCAGTTCTTC.

The chain uses TRBV6-5 and TRBJ1-2, with TRBD1 matching 9 bases. CDR3 length equals 15 residues. After removal of 7 bases from V and 9 bases from J, the junction contained 15 bases not matched to a gene. CDR1 MNHEY and CDR2 SVGAGI come from the germline V gene. CDR3 coding DNA: TGTGCCAGCACTACCCTCTTGGGACAGGGATTCAGCTACACCTTC. This encodes CASTTLLGQGFSYTF.

The chain carries TRBV18 and TRBJ1-2; D unclear. The V gene lost 2 bases and the J gene lost 10 bases, with 11 bases spanning the gap. Germline V gives CDR1 KGHSH, CDR2 LQKENI. There are 12 residues in the CDR3. The CDR3 DNA reads TGTGCCAGCTCACCAGAGCACGGGGACTACACCTTC. As protein: CASSPEHGDYTF.

The chain recombines TRBV5-5 with TRBJ1-2; D not resolved. The germline gives CDR1 SGHKS, CDR2 YYEKEE (reference sequence). V gave up 3 bases and J gave up 3 bases, with 15 bases separating them. The CDR3 is made up of 15 amino acids. CDR3: CASSSGGRPDYGYTF. The CDR3 region has the DNA TGTGCCAGCAGCTCGGGAGGACGGCCGGACTATGGCTACACCTTC. Complete variable domain (other parts from reference TRBV5-5 and TRBJ1-2): DAGVTQSPTHLIKTRGQQVTLRCSPISGHKSVSWYQQVLGQGPQFIFQYYEKEERGRGNFPDRFSARQFPNYSSELNVNALLLGDSALYLCASSSGGRPDYGYTFGSGTRLTVV.

This chain joins TRBV28 and TRBJ1-4; a weak D match, TRBD1 (5 bases). V dropped 3 bases and J dropped 0 bases, with 11 bases sitting between them. This CDR3 has 16 residues. The germline CDR1 and CDR2 sequences are MDHEN and SYDVKM. The CDR3 here is CASSFDGGATNEKLFF. For the CDR3, the DNA is TGTGCCAGCAGTTTCGACGGGGGTGCAACTAATGAAAAACTGTTTTTT.

J is TRBJ2-7 and V is TRBV5-4; possible D gene TRBD2, 5 bases. The germline V and J ends were trimmed by 4 bases and 4 bases, with 21 bases remaining between them. This CDR3 is 16 amino acids long. The germline V gene encodes CDR1 SGHNT and CDR2 YYREEE (reference sequence). The CDR3 sequence: CASSPGGRLYTYEQYF. The CDR3 DNA reads as TGTGCCAGCAGCCCAGGAGGCAGATTATACACATACGAGCAGTACTTC.

CDR3 nucleotides: TGTGCCAGCAGCCGGAGTGGGACAACGAACACTGAAGCTTTCTTT. It yields the protein CASSRSGTTNTEAFF. The chain has TRBV5-6 and TRBJ1-1, with a weak D call TRBD1 (6 bases). The V and J ends lost 4 bases and 1 base respectively, with 14 bases between them. Looked up from germline, CDR1 is SGHDT and CDR2 is YYEEEE. There are 15 residues in the CDR3.

The chain carries TRBV3-1 (or the pseudogene TRBV3-2) and TRBJ2-2, with 14 bases matching TRBD2. Losses at the gene ends were 3 bases for V and 0 bases for J; bases not matched to a gene: 6. Germline V gene sequence: CDR1 LGHDT, CDR2 YNNKEL (reference sequence). This CDR3 region has 19 residues. CDR3 residues: CASSQARTSGGTNTGELFF. As DNA, the CDR3 is TGTGCCAGCAGCCAGGCCCGGACTAGCGGGGGGACGAACACCGGGGAGCTGTTTTTT.

This rearrangement joins TRBV5-1 to TRBJ1-1; D is ambiguous. This CDR3 contains 12 residues. CDR1 SGHRS and CDR2 YFSETQ come from the germline V gene. The germline V and J ends were trimmed by 4 bases and 0 bases, with 4 bases remaining between them. CDR3 in DNA: TGCGCCAGCAGCGGAGTGAACACTGAAGCTTTCTTT. Residues: CASSGVNTEAFF. The entire variable domain, with the rest obtained from reference TRBV5-1 and TRBJ1-1, is as follows: KAGVTQTPRYLIKTRGQQVTLSCSPISGHRSVSWYQQTPGQGLQFLFEYFSETQRNKGNFPGRFSGRQFSNSRSEMNVSTLELGDSALYLCASSGVNTEAFFGQGTRLTVV.